These T cell receptor beta chains were read from a single sample in a study of cytotoxic CD8 clonotypes in ibrutinib-treated CLL. Produced via immunoSEQ multiplex PCR; TCRdb's table is partial and in-frame only. Of 150,000 or so clones listed, roughly three quarters are singletons. This material consisted of PBMCs, taken after 12 months of ibrutinib treatment. These TCRs come from a human donor with chronic lymphocytic leukemia. CDR3s include the opening cysteine and the closing phenylalanine or tryptophan. The D gene is left open where the match is weak. Only part of the rows carry a size: once, few, many, or a class if the clone is expanded.

TRBJ2-7 | NA | TRBV27 | NA | TGTGCCAGCAGCCAACACCCTTCCTACGAGCAGTACTTC | CASSQHPSYEQYF
TRBJ2-3 | TRBD2 | TRBV4-2 | NA | TGTGCCAGCAGCCCACCGCCCAGCGGGAGAGTCGCAGATACGCAGTATTTT | CASSPPPSGRVADTQYF
TRBJ1-5 | NA | TRBV28 | NA | TGTGCCAGCAGTTTTTCTGCCATGGGGTACAATCAGCCCCAGCATTTT | CASSFSAMGYNQPQHF
TRBJ2-5 | NA | TRBV5-5 | NA | TGTGCCAGCAGCAGCCCGGGGAGAGAGACCCAGTACTTC | CASSSPGRETQYF
TRBJ2-7 | TRBD1 | TRBV28 | NA | TGTGCCAGCAGTTTAAACAGGGGGCATTTATTACCCTACGAGCAGTACTTC | CASSLNRGHLLPYEQYF
TRBJ2-3 | NA | TRBV27 | NA | TGTGCCAGCAGCTTGATTGCGGTTGGGCGTGATACGCAGTATTTT | CASSLIAVGRDTQYF
TRBJ1-2 | NA | TRBV9 | few | TGTGCCAGCAGCATGGCGGAGTCTAACTATGGCTACACCTTC | CASSMAESNYGYTF
TRBJ2-2 | NA | TRBV27 | NA | TGTGCCAGCAAATGGCCCGGGGGAACCGGGGAGCTGTTTTTT | CASKWPGGTGELFF
TRBJ2-7 | NA | TRBV5-1 | NA | TGCGCCAGCAGCCAAGGGGTGGGTGGCGAGCAGTACTTC | CASSQGVGGEQYF
TRBJ2-7 | NA | TRBV28 | NA | TGTGCCAGCAGTTTCATTCAGGGATTACGATGGGAGCAGTACTTC | CASSFIQGLRWEQYF
TRBJ1-5 | TRBD1 | TRBV28 | NA | TGTGCCAGCTTAAGTCCTGGACAGGTATCGAGCAATCAGCCCCAGCATTTT | CASLSPGQVSSNQPQHF
TRBJ2-1 | NA | TRBV5-6 | NA | TGTGCCAGCAGCTTGGGCTATGAGCAGTTCTTC | CASSLGYEQFF
TRBJ2-5 | NA | TRBV7-2 | NA | TGTGCCAGCAGCTCTGGACAGCAAGAGACCCAGTACTTC | CASSSGQQETQYF
TRBJ1-1 | NA | TRBV18 | NA | TGTGCCAGCTCACCATTCTACGGACCGAACACTGAAGCTTTCTTT | CASSPFYGPNTEAFF
TRBJ2-1 | TRBD2 | TRBV2 | NA | TGTGCCACCAGGACTAGCGGGACGTCCTACAATGAGCAGTTCTTC | CATRTSGTSYNEQFF
TRBJ2-7 | TRBD1 | TRBV6-5 | NA | TGTGCCAGCAGCCGCGGGGGACAGGGAAACTACGAGCAGTACTTC | CASSRGGQGNYEQYF
TRBJ2-1 | NA | TRBV10-1 | NA | TGCGCCAGCAGTGAGTCGAAGGGGTCCTACAATGAGCAGTTCTTC | CASSESKGSYNEQFF
TRBJ2-3 | NA | TRBV19 | NA | TGTGCCAGTAGTATGGGCCAAAGAGATACGCAGTATTTT | CASSMGQRDTQYF
TRBJ2-7 | NA | TRBV6-6 | NA | TGTGCCAGCAGGGCACCGGGACTTGCATACGAGCAGTACTTC | CASRAPGLAYEQYF
TRBJ2-7 | NA | TRBV15 | NA | TGTGCCACCAGCAGAGGGGGATCTCTGGAAGAGCAGTACTTC | CATSRGGSLEEQYF
TRBJ2-7 | TRBD1 | TRBV2 | NA | TGTGCCAGCATAAAGGGACAGGGGCCAGGGTACGAGCAGTACTTC | CASIKGQGPGYEQYF
TRBJ2-2 | NA | TRBV15 | NA | TGTGCCACCAGCAGAGATCATTTGGGGGTTGGGGAGCTGTTTTTT | CATSRDHLGVGELFF
TRBJ2-7 | NA | TRBV6-5 | NA | TGTGCCAGCCAGCCGGGGCCCTACGAGCAGTACTTC | CASQPGPYEQYF
TRBJ2-5 | TRBD1 | TRBV27 | NA | TGTGCCAGCAGGCCCCTCTGGGGCAGGGGGCAAGAGACCCAGTACTTC | CASRPLWGRGQETQYF
TRBJ1-1 | NA | TRBV19 | few | TGTGCCAGTATCAAACAGGGTAACACTGAAGCTTTCTTT | CASIKQGNTEAFF
TRBJ1-2 | TRBD1 | TRBV13 | NA | TGTGCCAGCAGCCTTGACAGGGACTATGGCTACACCTTC | CASSLDRDYGYTF
TRBJ2-1 | NA | TRBV14 | NA | TGTGCCAGCAGCCAAGGAGGGAGGCCTTACAATGAGCAGTTCTTC | CASSQGGRPYNEQFF
TRBJ2-1 | TRBD2 | TRBV7-9 | NA | TGTGCCAGCAGCAAACTAGCGGGAGGCGGCAATGAGCAGTTCTTC | CASSKLAGGGNEQFF
TRBJ1-1 | TRBD1 | TRBV30 | few | TGTGCCTGGAGTCGGGACAGGGGGACTGAAGCTTTCTTT | CAWSRDRGTEAFF
TRBJ2-5 | NA | TRBV18 | few | TGTGCCAGCTCATCTAGGACAGTCCAAGAGACCCAGTACTTC | CASSSRTVQETQYF
TRBJ2-2 | NA | TRBV25-1 | few | TGTGCCAGCAGTGATACGACTGTAAACACCGGGGAGCTGTTTTTT | CASSDTTVNTGELFF
TRBJ2-1 | TRBD2 | TRBV5-4 | few | TGTGCCACACACGGACTAGTTCTCGATGAGCAGTTCTTC | CATHGLVLDEQFF
TRBJ2-5 | TRBD2 | TRBV27 | NA | TGTGCCAGCAGTGTGTTAGCGGGAGAGACCCAGTACTTC | CASSVLAGETQYF
TRBJ2-1 | NA | TRBV15 | NA | TGTGCCACCAGCAGAGGAACTTACTCCGGGGACAATGAGCAGTTCTTC | CATSRGTYSGDNEQFF
TRBJ2-5 | NA | TRBV28 | NA | NA | CASSSLWTRGIETQYF
TRBJ2-2 | TRBD1 | TRBV5-1 | NA | TGCGCCAGCCTCTTCGGACAGGGAGGCGGGGAGCTGTTTTTT | CASLFGQGGGELFF
TRBJ2-3 | NA | TRBV6-4 | NA | TGTGCCAGCAGCCAGGGACCTACCTCCACAGATACGCAGTATTTT | CASSQGPTSTDTQYF
TRBJ1-2 | NA | TRBV27 | few | TGTGCCAGCAGTCCTCGGACCCCTAACTATGGCTACACCTTC | CASSPRTPNYGYTF
TRBJ2-5 | NA | TRBV6-1 | NA | TGTGCCAGCAGTGAAGATAGGGAGGAGACCCAGTACTTC | CASSEDREETQYF
TRBJ1-2 | NA | TRBV5-1 | few | TGCGCCAGCAGCTTGGAGGCGACATCAGGCCGCTACACCTTC | CASSLEATSGRYTF
TRBJ1-3 | TRBD1 | TRBV14 | NA | TGTGCCAGCAGCCCCATGGACAGGGCTGGAAACACCATATATTTT | CASSPMDRAGNTIYF
TRBJ2-3 | NA | TRBV4-3 | once | TGCGCCAGCAGCCAAGTCATTAGGTCCACAGATACGCAGTATTTT | CASSQVIRSTDTQYF
TRBJ2-7 | TRBD2 | TRBV2 | NA | TGTGCCAGCAGACGGCGGGGGTACTACGAGCAGTACTTC | CASRRRGYYEQYF